The subject of this entry is one T cell receptor (beta chain). This sample was taken from a study of blood T cell repertoires in COVID-19. Study summary: Nucleic acid was either cDNA or gDNA, and it came from T cells, B-cell-depleted T cells, or PBMCs.

Per the authors' pipeline: Estimation of nucleated cell counts was performed using reference gene primer amplification. This table comes from immunoSEQ multiplex PCR, and its TCRdb copy is limited to in-frame clones, with some not included. V and J calls and clone size come straight from that table; D and trimming were deduced from the DNA. Of 89,000 or so clones in the sample, 86% were seen once. The sequencing sample was made of peripheral blood. The source of this sequence is a man aged 50-60 years with active COVID-19.

CDR3 sequence (DNA): TGTGCCAGCTCACATGACAGGGGAAGCGCTGAAGCTTTCTTT. This sequence encodes CASSHDRGSAEAFF. V and J are TRBV18 and TRBJ1-1; 8 positions agree with TRBD1. Per the germline V gene, CDR1 is KGHSH and CDR2 is LQKENI. The junction had 7 bases not matched to a gene; V was cut back by 4 bases and J by 6 bases. The CDR3 covers 14 residues.